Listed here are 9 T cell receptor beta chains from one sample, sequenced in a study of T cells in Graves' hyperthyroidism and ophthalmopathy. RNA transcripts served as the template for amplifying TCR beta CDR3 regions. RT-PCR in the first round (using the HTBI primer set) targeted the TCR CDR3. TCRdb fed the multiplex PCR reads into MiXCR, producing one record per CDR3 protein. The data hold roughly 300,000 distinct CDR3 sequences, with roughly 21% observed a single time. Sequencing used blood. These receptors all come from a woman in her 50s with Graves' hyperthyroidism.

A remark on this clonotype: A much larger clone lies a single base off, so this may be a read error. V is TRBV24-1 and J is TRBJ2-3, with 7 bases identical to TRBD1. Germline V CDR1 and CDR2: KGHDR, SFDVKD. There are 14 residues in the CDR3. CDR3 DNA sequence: TGTGCCAGCAGATTCGGACAGGTCACAGCTACGCAGTATTTT. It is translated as CASRFGQVTATQYF.

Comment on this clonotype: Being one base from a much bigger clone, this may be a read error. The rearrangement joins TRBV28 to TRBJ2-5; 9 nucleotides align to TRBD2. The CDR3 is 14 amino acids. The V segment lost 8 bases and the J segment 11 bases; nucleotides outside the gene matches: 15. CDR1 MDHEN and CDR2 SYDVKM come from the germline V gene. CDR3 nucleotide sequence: TGTGCCAGCGCCAGGTGGCTAGCGGGAAGAGAGCAGTACTTC. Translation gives CASARWLAGREQYF.

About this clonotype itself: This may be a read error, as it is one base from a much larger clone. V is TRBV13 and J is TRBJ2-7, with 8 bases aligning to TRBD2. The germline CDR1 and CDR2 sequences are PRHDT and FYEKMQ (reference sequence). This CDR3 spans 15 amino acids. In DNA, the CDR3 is TGTGCCAGCAGCTTATGGAAGCGGGGGCGCTACGAGCAGTGCTTC. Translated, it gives CASSLWKRGRYEQCF.

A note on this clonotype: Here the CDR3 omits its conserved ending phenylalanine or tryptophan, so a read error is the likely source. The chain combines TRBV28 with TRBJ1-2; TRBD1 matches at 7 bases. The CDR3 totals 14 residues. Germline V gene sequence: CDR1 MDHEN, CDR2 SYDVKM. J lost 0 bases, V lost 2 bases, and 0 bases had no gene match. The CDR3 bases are TGTGCCAGCAGTTTAACAGGGGCTAACTATGGCTACACCTCC. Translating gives CASSLTGANYGYTS.

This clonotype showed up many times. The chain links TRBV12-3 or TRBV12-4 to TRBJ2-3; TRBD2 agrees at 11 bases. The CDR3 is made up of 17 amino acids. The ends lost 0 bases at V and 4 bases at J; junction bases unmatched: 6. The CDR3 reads CASSLAFSGRDPDTQYF. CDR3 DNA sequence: TGTGCCAGCAGTTTAGCTTTTAGCGGGAGGGACCCAGATACGCAGTATTTT.

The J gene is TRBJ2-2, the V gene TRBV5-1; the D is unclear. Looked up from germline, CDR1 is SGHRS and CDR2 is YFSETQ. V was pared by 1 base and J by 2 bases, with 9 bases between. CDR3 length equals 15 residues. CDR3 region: CASSLQQVNTGELFF. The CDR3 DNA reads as TGCGCCAGCAGCTTGCAGCAAGTCAACACCGGGGAGCTGTTTTTT.

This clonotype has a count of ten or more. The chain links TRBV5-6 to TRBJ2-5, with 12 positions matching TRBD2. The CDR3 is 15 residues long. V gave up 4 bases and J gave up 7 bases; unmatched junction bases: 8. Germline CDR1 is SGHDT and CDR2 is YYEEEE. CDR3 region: CASSPAGLAGMTQYF. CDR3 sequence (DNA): TGTGCCAGCAGCCCGGCGGGACTAGCGGGTATGACCCAGTACTTC.

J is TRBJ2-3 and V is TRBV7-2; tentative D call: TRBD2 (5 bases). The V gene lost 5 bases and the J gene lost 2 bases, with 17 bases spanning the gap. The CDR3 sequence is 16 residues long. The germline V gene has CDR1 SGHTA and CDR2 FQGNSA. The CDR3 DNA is TGTGCCAGCAGCCTCCAAGCGGCTCCTACCACAGATACGCAGTATTTT. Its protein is CASSLQAAPTTDTQYF. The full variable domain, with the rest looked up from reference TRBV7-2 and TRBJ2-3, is GAGVSQSPSNKVTEKGKDVELRCDPISGHTALYWYRQSLGQGLEFLIYFQGNSAPDKSGLPSDRFSAERTGGSVSTLTIQRTQQEDSAVYLCASSLQAAPTTDTQYFGPGTRLTVL.

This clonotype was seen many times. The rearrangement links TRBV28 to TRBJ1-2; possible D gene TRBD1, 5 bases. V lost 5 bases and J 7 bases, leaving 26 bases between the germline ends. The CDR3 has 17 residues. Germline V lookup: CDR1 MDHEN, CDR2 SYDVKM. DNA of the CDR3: TGTGCCAGCAGTACCCCCCTCGCGGACATATTAACTGGTGGCTACACCTTC. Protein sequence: CASSTPLADILTGGYTF.